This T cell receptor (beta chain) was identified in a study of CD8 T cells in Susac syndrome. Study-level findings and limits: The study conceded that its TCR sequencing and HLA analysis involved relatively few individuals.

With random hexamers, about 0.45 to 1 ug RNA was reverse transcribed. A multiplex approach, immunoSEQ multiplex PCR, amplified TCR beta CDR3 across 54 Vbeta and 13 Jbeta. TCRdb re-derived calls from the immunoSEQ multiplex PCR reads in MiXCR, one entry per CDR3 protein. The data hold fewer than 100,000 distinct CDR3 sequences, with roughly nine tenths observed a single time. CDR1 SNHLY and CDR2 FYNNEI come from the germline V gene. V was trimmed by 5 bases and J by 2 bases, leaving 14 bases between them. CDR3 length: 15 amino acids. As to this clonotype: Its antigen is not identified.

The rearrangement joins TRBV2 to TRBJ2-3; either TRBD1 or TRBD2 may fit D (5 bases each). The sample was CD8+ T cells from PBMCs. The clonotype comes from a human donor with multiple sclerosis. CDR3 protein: CASSPRGRSTDTQYF. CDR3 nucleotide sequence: TGTGCCAGCAGTCCTAGGGGACGGTCCACAGATACGCAGTATTTT.